The clone carrying this T cell receptor beta chain was seen a few times. Antigen: not known. The germline gives CDR1 LGHNA, CDR2 YSLEER. This CDR3 contains 13 residues. Deletions cut 1 base from V and 8 bases from J, with 9 bases between. The sample comes from a study of T-cell reconstitution after alpha-beta-depleted transplantation in children. Findings of the study overall: It was surviving recipient T cells and thymic progenitors that gave some patients high TCRbeta diversity at day 60. T-cell numbers and diversity one year post-transplant derived largely from freshly generated T cells. Two months or so post-transplant, alpha-beta T cells reportedly derived from several hundred expanded graft clones.

Construction of the TCRbeta library involved unique molecular identifiers. TCRdb itself ran the PCR reads through MiXCR, one entry per CDR3 protein. The table records about 58,000 distinct CDR3 sequences, less than 55% of them present only once. The genes are TRBV4-3 and TRBJ2-4; tentative D call: TRBD2 (5 bases). Here the sequenced sample was PBMCs, mostly from graft donor cells, taken 360 days after TCRalphabeta/CD19-depleted stem cell transplant. This clonotype was sampled from a male patient younger than 18 who had a stem cell transplant for acute lymphoblastic leukemia, so the T cells may come from the graft donor. The CDR3 region is CASSQAEGDIQYF. The CDR3 DNA is TGCGCCAGCAGCCAAGCAGAGGGTGACATTCAGTACTTC.